These T cell receptor beta chains were read from a single sample in a study of molecular identifiers for immune sequencing clone quantification. TCRdb passed the PCR reads through MiXCR, listing each CDR3 protein once. The profile shows about half a million distinct CDR3 sequences, about a fifth of them singletons. The source material was naive CD8+ T cells from blood, with Jurkat cell RNA spiked in. The receptors here all came from a human donor in good health. Some libraries in this study had Jurkat cell RNA spiked in. The CDR3 runs from the conserved cysteine through the conserved F or W. D genes are given only for firm matches. Only some rows state a clone size, as once, few, many or a class for expanded clones.

D gene: .
J gene: TRBJ2-7
clone size: few
V gene: TRBV12-3/TRBV12-4
CDR3 DNA: TGTGCCAGCAGTTTTGTGTTAGCCGAGCAGTACTTC
CDR3 protein: CASSFVLAEQYF

D gene: TRBD2
J gene: TRBJ2-7
clone size: many
V gene: TRBV7-2
CDR3 DNA: TGTGCCAGCAGCCCGACTAGCGGGATTTACGAGCAGTACTTC
CDR3 protein: CASSPTSGIYEQYF

D gene: .
J gene: TRBJ2-7
clone size: few
V gene: TRBV6-2/TRBV6-3
CDR3 DNA: TGTGCCAGCATGGGGGACCCCTACGAGCAGTACTTC
CDR3 protein: CASMGDPYEQYF

D gene: .
J gene: TRBJ1-4
clone size: few
V gene: TRBV10-3
CDR3 DNA: TGTGCCATAAGAGAGGGGGCAACTAATGAAAAACTGTTTTTT
CDR3 protein: CAIREGATNEKLFF

D gene: .
J gene: TRBJ1-5
clone size: many
V gene: TRBV3-1
CDR3 DNA: TGTGCCAGCAGCCAAGTAGGGAGCAATCAGCCCCAGCATTTT
CDR3 protein: CASSQVGSNQPQHF

D gene: .
J gene: TRBJ2-7
clone size: .
V gene: TRBV7-9
CDR3 DNA: TGTGCCAGCAGCGACACAGGGGGGGCTACCTACGAGCAGTACTTC
CDR3 protein: CASSDTGGATYEQYF

D gene: .
J gene: TRBJ2-2
clone size: .
V gene: TRBV19
CDR3 DNA: TGTGCCAGTATTACACCGAACACCGGGGAGCTGTTTTTT
CDR3 protein: CASITPNTGELFF

D gene: .
J gene: TRBJ2-7
clone size: many
V gene: TRBV4-1
CDR3 DNA: TGCGCCAGCAGCCAAGAGTACAGGGAAGCCAACGAGCAGTACTTC
CDR3 protein: CASSQEYREANEQYF

D gene: .
J gene: TRBJ2-2
clone size: many
V gene: TRBV29-1
CDR3 DNA: TGCAGCGTTCGACTATACACCGGGGAGCTGTTTTTT
CDR3 protein: CSVRLYTGELFF

D gene: .
J gene: TRBJ2-3
clone size: many
V gene: TRBV27
CDR3 DNA: TGTGCCAGCTCCCTGTGGGGGACAGATACGCAGTATTTT
CDR3 protein: CASSLWGTDTQYF

D gene: TRBD2
J gene: TRBJ2-7
clone size: many
V gene: TRBV5-1
CDR3 DNA: TGCGCCAGCAGCTTGGTCCCCGGGGGGGTAGACGAGCAGTACTTC
CDR3 protein: CASSLVPGGVDEQYF

D gene: TRBD1
J gene: TRBJ1-5
clone size: .
V gene: TRBV2
CDR3 DNA: TGTGCCAGCAGCGGGGTAGACAGGGGGAGGTATCAGCCCCAGCATTTT
CDR3 protein: CASSGVDRGRYQPQHF

D gene: .
J gene: TRBJ1-1
clone size: many
V gene: TRBV6-2/TRBV6-3
CDR3 DNA: TGTGCCAGCAGTTACGCAGGGCCTAACACTGAAGCTTTCTTT
CDR3 protein: CASSYAGPNTEAFF

D gene: .
J gene: TRBJ2-7
clone size: many
V gene: TRBV28
CDR3 DNA: TGTGCCAGCAGTCTCCGTGGGCTCTCCTACGAGCAGTACTTC
CDR3 protein: CASSLRGLSYEQYF

D gene: .
J gene: TRBJ2-7
clone size: many
V gene: TRBV15
CDR3 DNA: TGTGCCACCAGCAGCAGCCAGGGGTACGAGCAGTACTTC
CDR3 protein: CATSSSQGYEQYF

D gene: .
J gene: TRBJ2-3
clone size: many
V gene: TRBV12-3/TRBV12-4
CDR3 DNA: TGTGCCAGCAGTTTCGGGATTTCCACAGATACGCAGTATTTT
CDR3 protein: CASSFGISTDTQYF